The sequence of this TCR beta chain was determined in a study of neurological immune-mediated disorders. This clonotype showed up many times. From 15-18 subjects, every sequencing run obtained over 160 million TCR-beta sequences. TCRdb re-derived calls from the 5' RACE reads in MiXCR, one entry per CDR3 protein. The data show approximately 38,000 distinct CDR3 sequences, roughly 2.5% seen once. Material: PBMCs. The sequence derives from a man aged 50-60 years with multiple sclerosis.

CDR3 in DNA: TGTGCCAGCAGCCGGTCCAACTACAATGAGCAGTTCTTC. Translation: CASSRSNYNEQFF. This chain joins TRBV7-2 and TRBJ2-1; D is unresolved. CDR3 length equals 13 residues. The V gene's germline CDR1 is SGHTA and CDR2 FQGNSA. V was trimmed by 5 bases and J by 3 bases, leaving 8 bases between them.